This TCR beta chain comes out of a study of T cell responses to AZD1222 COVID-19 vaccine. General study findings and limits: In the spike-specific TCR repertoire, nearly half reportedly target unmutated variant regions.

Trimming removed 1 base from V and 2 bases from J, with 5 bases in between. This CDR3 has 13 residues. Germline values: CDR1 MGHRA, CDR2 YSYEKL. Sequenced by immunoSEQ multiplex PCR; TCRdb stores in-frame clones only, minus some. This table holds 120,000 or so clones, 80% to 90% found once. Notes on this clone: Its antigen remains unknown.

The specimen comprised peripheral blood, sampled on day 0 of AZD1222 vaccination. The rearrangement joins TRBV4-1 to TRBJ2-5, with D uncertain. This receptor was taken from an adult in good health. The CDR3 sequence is CASSQGSQETQYF. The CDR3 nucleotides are TGCGCCAGCAGCCAAGGCTCACAAGAGACCCAGTACTTC.